The rows below give T cell receptor beta chains drawn from one sample of a study of Ad26.COV2.S vaccination and SARS-CoV-2 variants. Method: immunoSEQ multiplex PCR; TCRdb's copy keeps in-frame clones and lacks some. The data show approximately 480,000 clones, with roughly 85% seen just once and more than 10% held by the top ten. Material: peripheral blood, obtained in a trial of Ad26.COV2.S vaccine versus placebo. The origin of the receptors is a person aged 18-65 years who received the Ad26.COV2.S COVID-19 vaccine or a placebo. Each CDR3 is given with its conserved first and last residue. Each record gives: V gene, clone size, J gene, CDR3 protein. Clone size is given for some rows only: seen once, a few or many times, or a class if the clone is expanded.

TRBV7-6	-	TRBJ2-7	CASSLGIQGLDEQYF
TRBV4-2	once	TRBJ1-3	CASSTDGTSGNTIYF
TRBV30	-	TRBJ2-7	CAWSRGQGMFKKSTYEQYF
TRBV9	-	TRBJ2-1	CASSGTAGGNNEQFF
TRBV6-6	-	TRBJ2-7	CASIGFSLAGSDEQYF
TRBV7-9	-	TRBJ1-6	CASSSSGRHNSPLHF
TRBV20-1	-	TRBJ2-5	CSASPEETQYF
TRBV9	-	TRBJ2-1	CASSGGEQFF
TRBV11-2	-	TRBJ1-6	CASSLGGLGYNSPLHF
TRBV30	-	TRBJ1-5	CAWSVRAGGNQPQHF
TRBV3-1/TRBV3-2	-	TRBJ2-2	CASSQARVPGELFF
TRBV11-3	-	TRBJ2-1	CASSGGPNEQFF
TRBV19	-	TRBJ2-1	CATEKDWTDNEQFF
TRBV5-1	-	TRBJ2-2	CASQDSLSGELFF
TRBV5-4	-	TRBJ2-7	CASSYPGDRREQYF
TRBV30	-	TRBJ1-4	CARAGQVGKLFF
TRBV10-3	few	TRBJ2-3	CAISDSRDTQYF
TRBV5-5	-	TRBJ1-1	CASSLTGTGEAFF
TRBV7-2	-	TRBJ1-2	CASSPRRGNYGYTF
TRBV28	-	TRBJ1-4	CASRLGGQNEKLFF
TRBV7-2	-	TRBJ2-5	CASSLVSTGQETQYF
TRBV19	-	TRBJ2-7	CASSLGLAGALEQYF
TRBV19	-	TRBJ2-6	CASTSGALISGANVLTF
TRBV25-1	-	TRBJ2-6	CASSGSGANVLTF
TRBV6-6	-	TRBJ2-7	CASSSLSSPSNYEQYF
TRBV2	-	TRBJ1-2	CARGRTYGYTF
TRBV7-3	-	TRBJ2-7	CASSLGRGRRLWSEQYF
TRBV5-6	-	TRBJ2-7	CAAHPAGGRPRSYEQYF
TRBV9	-	TRBJ2-7	CASSSGGRAYEQYF
TRBV6-2/TRBV6-3	once	TRBJ1-5	CASSQQKNQPQHF